This T cell receptor beta chain is drawn from a study of identical twins. In TCRdb, the 5' RACE reads were re-called with MiXCR into one record per CDR3 protein. Among around 230,000 distinct CDR3 sequences listed, about 6.7% were seen once. V was pared by 8 bases and J by 4 bases, with 11 bases between. The length of the CDR3 is 11 residues. Germline CDR1 reads SQVTM; CDR2 reads ANQGSEA. The sample was also linked to a second study, of T cells expressing NK-cell markers.

This TCR derives from a woman aged 18-29 years in good health. The sequenced sample consisted of CD8+ T cells sorted from blood. J is TRBJ1-2 and V is TRBV29-1; tentative D call: TRBD1 (5 bases). CDR3 coding DNA: TGCAGCTTCCGGGACTCCTATGGCTACACCTTC. Its translation is CSFRDSYGYTF.